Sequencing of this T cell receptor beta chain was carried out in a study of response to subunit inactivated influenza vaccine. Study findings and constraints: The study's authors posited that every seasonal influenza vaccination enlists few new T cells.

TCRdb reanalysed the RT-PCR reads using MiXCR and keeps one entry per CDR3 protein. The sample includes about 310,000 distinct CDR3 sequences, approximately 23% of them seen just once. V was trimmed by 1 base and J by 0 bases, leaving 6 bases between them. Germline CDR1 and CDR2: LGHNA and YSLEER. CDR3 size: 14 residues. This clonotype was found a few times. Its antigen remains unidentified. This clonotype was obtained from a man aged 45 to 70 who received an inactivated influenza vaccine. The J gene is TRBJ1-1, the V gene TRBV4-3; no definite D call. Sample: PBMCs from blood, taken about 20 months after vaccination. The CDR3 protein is CASSQGILNTEAFF. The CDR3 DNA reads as TGCGCCAGCAGCCAAGGAATACTGAACACTGAAGCTTTCTTT.